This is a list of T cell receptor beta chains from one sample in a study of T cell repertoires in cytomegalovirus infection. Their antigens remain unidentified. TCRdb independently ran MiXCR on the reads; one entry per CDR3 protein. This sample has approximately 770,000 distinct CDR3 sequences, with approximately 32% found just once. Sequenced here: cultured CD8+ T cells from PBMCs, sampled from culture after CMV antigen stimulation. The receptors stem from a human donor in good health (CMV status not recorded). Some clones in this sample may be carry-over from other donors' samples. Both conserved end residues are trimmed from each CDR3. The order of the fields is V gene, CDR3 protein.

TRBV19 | ASSIPGDLNYGYT
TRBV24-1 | ATSDPSGTGGKDGETQY
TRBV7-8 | ASSWEGDPGDTQY
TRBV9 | ASGGSANYGYT
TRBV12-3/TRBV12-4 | ASSFSRNTEAF
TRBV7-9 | ASRGGLAESTDTQY
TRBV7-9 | ASSPRTAGSSGANVLT
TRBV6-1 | ASSLSGTGGLNHYGYT
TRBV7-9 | ASAVGNTEAF
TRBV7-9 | ASSFLVTEAF
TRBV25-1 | ASSEYSSNQPQH
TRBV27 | ASSFTPRVQETQY
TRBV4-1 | ASSFWEADNYGYT
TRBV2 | ASSEPSADTQY
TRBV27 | ASSLEGAFYT
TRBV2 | AIPGLAAHEQY
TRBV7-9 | ASSAPGRGLHYEQY
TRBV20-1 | RGFGLDTEAF
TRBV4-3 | ASSQDPGLFGGGYT
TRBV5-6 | ASSLGARPQH
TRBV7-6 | ASSTSMVDGDGYT
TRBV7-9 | ASSSDRGGGWEKLF
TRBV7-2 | ASSLRDSRTETQY
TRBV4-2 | ASSLGDVWTDTQY
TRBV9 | ASSGTERGVANEQF
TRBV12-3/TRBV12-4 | ASSLRGGAPYNEQF
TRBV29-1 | SVDEGRDTEAF
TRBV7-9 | ASSLSTDARGRTQY
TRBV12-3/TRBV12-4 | ASSLGVLAEAF
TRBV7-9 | ASSEPGQVFRAF
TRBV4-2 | ASSRQTSGGPSTDTQY
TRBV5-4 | ASSLRREVGEKLF
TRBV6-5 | ASSYTPLGELF
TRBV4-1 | ASSQEEVTTDTQY
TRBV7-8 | ASRGLRGGPPDTQY
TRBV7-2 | ASSLGGEFLGDKNIQY
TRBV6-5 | ASSYSTMSDPPWAGELF
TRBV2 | ASSEAGGTFYTGELF